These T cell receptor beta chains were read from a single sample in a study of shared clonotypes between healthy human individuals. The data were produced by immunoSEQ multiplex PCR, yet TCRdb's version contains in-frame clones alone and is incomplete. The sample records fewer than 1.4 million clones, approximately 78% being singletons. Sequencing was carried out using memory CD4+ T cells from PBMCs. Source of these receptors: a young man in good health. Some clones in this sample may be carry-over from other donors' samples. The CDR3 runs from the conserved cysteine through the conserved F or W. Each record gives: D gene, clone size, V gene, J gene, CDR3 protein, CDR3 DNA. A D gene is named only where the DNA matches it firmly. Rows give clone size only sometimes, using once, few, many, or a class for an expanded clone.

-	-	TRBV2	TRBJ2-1	CASSAKRHLHEQFF	TGTGCCAGCAGTGCAAAGCGCCACCTCCATGAGCAGTTCTTC
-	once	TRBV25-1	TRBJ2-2	CASSIGTTGELFF	TGTGCCAGCAGTATTGGGACCACCGGGGAGCTGTTTTTT
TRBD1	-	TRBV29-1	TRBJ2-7	CSVRGQGRGEQYF	TGCAGCGTCCGAGGACAGGGGCGAGGCGAGCAGTACTTC
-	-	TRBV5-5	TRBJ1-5	CASSGARDEPQHF	TGTGCCAGCAGCGGGGCCAGGGATGAGCCCCAGCATTTT
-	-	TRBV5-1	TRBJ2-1	CASSRGGRSEQFF	TGCGCCAGCAGTAGGGGGGGTAGGTCCGAGCAGTTCTTC
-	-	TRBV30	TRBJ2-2	CAWNWGVGSTGELFF	TGTGCCTGGAACTGGGGGGTAGGAAGCACCGGGGAGCTGTTTTTT
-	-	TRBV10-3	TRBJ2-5	CAIRLGPTEGETQYF	TGTGCCATCAGATTGGGCCCCACCGAGGGGGAGACCCAGTACTTC
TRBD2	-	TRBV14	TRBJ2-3	CASSRVAGVWYF	TGTGCCAGCAGCCGAGTTGCGGGAGTTTGGTATTTT
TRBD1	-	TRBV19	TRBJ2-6	CASSTGGGANVLTF	TGTGCCAGTAGTACAGGGGGTGGGGCCAACGTCCTGACTTTC
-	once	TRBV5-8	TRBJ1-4	CASSLIGGANEKLFF	TGTGCCAGCAGCTTGATCGGGGGCGCTAATGAAAAACTGTTTTTT
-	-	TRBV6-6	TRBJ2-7	CASSYGGIYEQYF	TGTGCCAGCAGTTATGGAGGGATTTACGAGCAGTACTTC
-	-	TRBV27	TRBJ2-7	CASSLTVLSYEQYF	TGTGCCAGCAGTTTGACAGTCCTCTCCTACGAGCAGTACTTC
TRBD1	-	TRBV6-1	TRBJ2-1	CASSEAPRGYEQFF	TGTGCCAGCAGTGAAGCGCCCAGGGGGTATGAGCAGTTCTTC
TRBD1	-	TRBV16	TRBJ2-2	CASSRYRQGPDTGELFF	TGTGCCAGCAGCCGATACCGACAGGGTCCCGACACCGGGGAGCTGTTTTTT
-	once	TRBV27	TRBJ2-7	CASAISGTSYEQYF	TGTGCCAGCGCGATCTCCGGGACGAGCTACGAGCAGTACTTC
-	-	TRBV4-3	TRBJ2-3	CASSQDPTGFTDTQYF	TGCGCCAGCAGCCAAGATCCCACGGGGTTCACAGATACGCAGTATTTT
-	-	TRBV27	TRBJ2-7	CASSSPKGEQYF	TGTGCCAGCAGTTCTCCAAAGGGGGAGCAGTACTTC
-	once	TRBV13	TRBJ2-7	CASSWTRNEQYF	TGTGCCAGCAGCTGGACTCGGAACGAGCAGTACTTC
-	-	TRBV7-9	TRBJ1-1	CASSLPTVITEAFF	TGTGCCAGCAGCTTGCCCACGGTAATCACTGAAGCTTTCTTT
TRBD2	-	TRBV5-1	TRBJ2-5	CASSLGQGAGAETQYF	TGCGCCAGCAGCTTGGGCCAGGGAGCGGGAGCGGAGACCCAGTACTTC
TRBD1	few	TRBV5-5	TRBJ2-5	CASSEDRGRETQYF	TGTGCCAGCAGCGAAGACAGGGGCCGAGAGACCCAGTACTTC
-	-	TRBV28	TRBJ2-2	CASSLGPLGLTGELFF	TGTGCCAGCAGTTTGGGCCCGCTGGGGCTAACCGGGGAGCTGTTTTTT
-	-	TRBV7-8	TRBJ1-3	CASSSLRGALGNTIYF	TGTGCCAGCAGCTCCCTTAGAGGGGCACTTGGAAACACCATATATTTT
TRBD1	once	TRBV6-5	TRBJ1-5	CASSDTGVSGPQHF	TGTGCCAGCAGTGACACAGGGGTTTCGGGGCCCCAGCATTTT
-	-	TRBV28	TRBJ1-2	CASATRQYRGYTF	TGTGCCAGCGCCACCCGACAGTATAGAGGCTACACCTTC
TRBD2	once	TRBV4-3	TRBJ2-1	CASSQDLTSGRRNEQFF	TGCGCCAGCAGCCAAGATTTAACTAGCGGGAGACGGAATGAGCAGTTCTTC
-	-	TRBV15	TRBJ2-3	CATTEAGDTQYF	TGTGCCACCACGGAGGCAGGAGATACGCAGTATTTT
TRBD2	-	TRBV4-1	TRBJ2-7	CASSRTSGSPYEQYF	TGCGCCAGCAGCCGGACTAGCGGGAGTCCCTACGAGCAGTACTTC
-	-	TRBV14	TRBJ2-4	CASSQGQGLAKNIQYF	TGTGCCAGCAGCCAAGGGCAGGGTCTAGCCAAAAACATTCAGTACTTC
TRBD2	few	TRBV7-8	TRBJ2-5	CASSFTSGRTQETQYF	TGTGCCAGCAGTTTTACTAGCGGGAGGACACAAGAGACCCAGTACTTC
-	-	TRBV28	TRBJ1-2	CASSLLGQNYGYTF	TGTGCCAGCAGTTTACTCGGACAGAACTATGGCTACACCTTC
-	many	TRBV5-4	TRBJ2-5	CASSFTGKETQYF	TGTGCCAGCAGCTTCACAGGGAAAGAGACCCAGTACTTC